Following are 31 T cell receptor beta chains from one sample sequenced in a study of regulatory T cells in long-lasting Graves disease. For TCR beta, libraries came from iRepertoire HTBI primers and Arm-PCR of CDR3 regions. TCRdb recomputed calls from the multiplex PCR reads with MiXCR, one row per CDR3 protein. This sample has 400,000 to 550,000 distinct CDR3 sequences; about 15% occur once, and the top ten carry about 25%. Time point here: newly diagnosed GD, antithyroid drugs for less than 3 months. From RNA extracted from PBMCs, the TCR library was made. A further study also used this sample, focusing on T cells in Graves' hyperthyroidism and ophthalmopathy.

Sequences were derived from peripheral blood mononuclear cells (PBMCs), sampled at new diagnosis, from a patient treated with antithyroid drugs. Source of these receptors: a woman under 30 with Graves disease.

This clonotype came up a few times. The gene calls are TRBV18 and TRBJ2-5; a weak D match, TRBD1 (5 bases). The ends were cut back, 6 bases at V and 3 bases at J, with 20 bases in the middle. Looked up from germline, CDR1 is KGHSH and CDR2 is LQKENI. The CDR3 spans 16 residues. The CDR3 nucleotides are TGTGCCAGCTCCGACTCTCCCCCAGGGTTAGAAGAGACCCAGTACTTC. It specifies CASSDSPPGLEETQYF.

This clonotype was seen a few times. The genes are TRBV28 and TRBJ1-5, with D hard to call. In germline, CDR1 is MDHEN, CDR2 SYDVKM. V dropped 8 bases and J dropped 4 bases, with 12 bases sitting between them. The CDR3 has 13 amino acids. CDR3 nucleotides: TGTGCCAGCTGCATAGATGTTAATCAGCCCCAGCATTTT. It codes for CASCIDVNQPQHF.

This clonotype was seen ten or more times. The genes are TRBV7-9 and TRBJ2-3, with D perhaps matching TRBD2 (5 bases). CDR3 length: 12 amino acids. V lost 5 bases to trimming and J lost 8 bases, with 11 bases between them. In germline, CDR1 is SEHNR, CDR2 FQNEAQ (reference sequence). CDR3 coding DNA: TGTGCCAGCAGCGAGGGCACGGGTACGCAGTATTTT. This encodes CASSEGTGTQYF.

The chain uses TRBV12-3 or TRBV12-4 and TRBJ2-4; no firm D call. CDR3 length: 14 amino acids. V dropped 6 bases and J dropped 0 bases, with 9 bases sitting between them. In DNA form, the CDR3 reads TGTGCCAGCAGCGATTATTTAGCCAAAAACATTCAGTACTTC. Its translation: CASSDYLAKNIQYF.

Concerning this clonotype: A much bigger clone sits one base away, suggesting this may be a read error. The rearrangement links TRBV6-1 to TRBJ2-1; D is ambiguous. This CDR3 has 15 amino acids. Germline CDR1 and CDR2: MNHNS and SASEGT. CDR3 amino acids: CASYVWERSYSEQFF. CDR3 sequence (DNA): TGTGCCAGTTACGTTTGGGAACGCTCCTACAGTGAGCAGTTCTTC.

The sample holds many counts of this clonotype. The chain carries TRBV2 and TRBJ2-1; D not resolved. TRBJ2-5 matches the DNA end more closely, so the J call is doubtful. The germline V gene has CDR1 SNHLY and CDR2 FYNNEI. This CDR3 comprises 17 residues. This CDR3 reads CASSAARAAIKSETQYF. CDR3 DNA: TGTGCCAGCAGCGCCGCCAGAGCAGCTATCAAGTCAGAGACCCAGTACTTC.

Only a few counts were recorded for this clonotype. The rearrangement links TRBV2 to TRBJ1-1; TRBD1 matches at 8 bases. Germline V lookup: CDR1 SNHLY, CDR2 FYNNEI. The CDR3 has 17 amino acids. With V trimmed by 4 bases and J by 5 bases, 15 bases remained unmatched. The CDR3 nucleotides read TGTGCCAGCAGTGGAACCGGGACAGGAAAGATAGGTACTGAAGCTTTCTTT. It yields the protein CASSGTGTGKIGTEAFF.

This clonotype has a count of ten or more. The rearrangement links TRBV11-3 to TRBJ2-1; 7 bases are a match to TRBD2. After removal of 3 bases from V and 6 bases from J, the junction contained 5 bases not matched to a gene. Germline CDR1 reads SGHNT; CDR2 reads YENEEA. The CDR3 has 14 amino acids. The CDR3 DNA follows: TGTGCCAGCAGCTTCCGCGGGAGACCCAATGAGCAGTTCTTC. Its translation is CASSFRGRPNEQFF.

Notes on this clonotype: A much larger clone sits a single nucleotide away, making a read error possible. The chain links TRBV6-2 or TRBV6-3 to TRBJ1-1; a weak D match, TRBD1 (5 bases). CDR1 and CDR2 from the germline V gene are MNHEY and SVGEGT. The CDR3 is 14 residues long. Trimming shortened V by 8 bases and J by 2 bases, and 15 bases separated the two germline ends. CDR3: CASDSGLANTEAFF. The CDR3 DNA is TGTGCCAGCGACAGCGGACTTGCCAACACTGAAGCTTTCTTT.

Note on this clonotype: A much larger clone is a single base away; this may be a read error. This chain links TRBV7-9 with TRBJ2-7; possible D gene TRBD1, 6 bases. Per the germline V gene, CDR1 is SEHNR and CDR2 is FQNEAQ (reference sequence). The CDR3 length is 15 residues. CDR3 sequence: CASSLAGTPVREQHF. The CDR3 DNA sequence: TGTGCCAGCAGCTTGGCCGGGACACCCGTTCGCGAGCAGCACTTC. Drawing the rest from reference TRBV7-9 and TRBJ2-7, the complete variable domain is DTGVSQNPRHKITKRGQNVTFRCDPISEHNRLYWYRQTLGQGPEFLTYFQNEAQLEKSRLLSDRFSAERPKGSFSTLEIQRTEQGDSAMYLCASSLAGTPVREQHFGPGTRLTVT.

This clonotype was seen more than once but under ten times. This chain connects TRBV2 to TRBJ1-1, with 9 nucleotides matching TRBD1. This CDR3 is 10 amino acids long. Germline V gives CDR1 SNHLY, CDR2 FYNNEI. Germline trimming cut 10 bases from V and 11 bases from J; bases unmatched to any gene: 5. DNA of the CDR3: TGTGCCATCGGACAGGGGAGTGCTTTCTTT. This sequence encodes CAIGQGSAFF.

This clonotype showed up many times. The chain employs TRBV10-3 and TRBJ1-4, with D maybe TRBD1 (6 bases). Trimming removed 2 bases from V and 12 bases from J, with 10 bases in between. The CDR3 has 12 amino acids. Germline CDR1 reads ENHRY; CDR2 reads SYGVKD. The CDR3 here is CAISETRGELFF. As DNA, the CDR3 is TGTGCCATCAGTGAGACCAGGGGTGAACTGTTTTTT.

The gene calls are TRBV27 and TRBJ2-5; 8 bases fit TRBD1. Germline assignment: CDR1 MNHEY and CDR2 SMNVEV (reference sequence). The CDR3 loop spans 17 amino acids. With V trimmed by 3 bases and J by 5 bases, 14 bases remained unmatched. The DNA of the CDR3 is TGTGCCAGCAGTTTCTCCGCTCAGGGGGCAGGGGGGGAGACCCAGTACTTC. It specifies CASSFSAQGAGGETQYF.

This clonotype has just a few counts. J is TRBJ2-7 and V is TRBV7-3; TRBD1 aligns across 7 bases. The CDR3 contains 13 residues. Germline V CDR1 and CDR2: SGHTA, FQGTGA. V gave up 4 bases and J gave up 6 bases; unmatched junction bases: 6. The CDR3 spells CASSSRQGVEQYF. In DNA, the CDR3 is TGTGCCAGCAGCTCCCGGCAGGGGGTCGAGCAGTACTTC. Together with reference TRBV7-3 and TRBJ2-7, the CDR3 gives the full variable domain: GAGVSQTPSNKVTEKGKYVELRCDPISGHTALYWYRQSLGQGPEFLIYFQGTGAADDSGLPNDRFFAVRPEGSVSTLKIQRTERGDSAVYLCASSSRQGVEQYFGPGTRLTVT.

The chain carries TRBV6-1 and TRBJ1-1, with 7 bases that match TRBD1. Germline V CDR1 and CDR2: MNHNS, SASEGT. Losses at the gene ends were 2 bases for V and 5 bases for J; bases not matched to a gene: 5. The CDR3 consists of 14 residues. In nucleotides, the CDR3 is TGTGCCAGCAGTGAACCCAGGGGGGGGACTGAAGCTTTCTTT. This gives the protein CASSEPRGGTEAFF.

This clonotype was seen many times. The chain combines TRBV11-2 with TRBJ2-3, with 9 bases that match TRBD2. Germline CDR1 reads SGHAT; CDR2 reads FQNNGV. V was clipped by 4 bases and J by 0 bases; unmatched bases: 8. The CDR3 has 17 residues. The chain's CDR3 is CASSWKPTSGSTDTQYF. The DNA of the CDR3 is TGTGCCAGCAGCTGGAAGCCGACTAGCGGCAGCACAGATACGCAGTATTTT.

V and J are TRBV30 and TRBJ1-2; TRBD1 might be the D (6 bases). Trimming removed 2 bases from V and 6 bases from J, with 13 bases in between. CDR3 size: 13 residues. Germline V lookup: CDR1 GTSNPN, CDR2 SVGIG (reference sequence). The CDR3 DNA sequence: TGTGCCTGGAGTTATACAGGGCATGATGGCTACACCTTC. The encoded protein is CAWSYTGHDGYTF. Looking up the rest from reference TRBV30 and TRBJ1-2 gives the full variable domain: SQTIHQWPATLVQPVGSPLSLECTVEGTSNPNLYWYRQAAGRGLQLLFYSVGIGQISSEVPQNLSASRPQDRQFILSSKKLLLSDSGFYLCAWSYTGHDGYTFGSGTRLTVV.

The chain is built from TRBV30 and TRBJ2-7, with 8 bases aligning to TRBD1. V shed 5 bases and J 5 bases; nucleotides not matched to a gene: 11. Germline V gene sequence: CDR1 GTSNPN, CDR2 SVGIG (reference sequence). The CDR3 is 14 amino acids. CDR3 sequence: CAWAWTGPIDEQYF. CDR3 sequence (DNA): TGTGCCTGGGCCTGGACAGGGCCTATCGACGAGCAGTACTTC.

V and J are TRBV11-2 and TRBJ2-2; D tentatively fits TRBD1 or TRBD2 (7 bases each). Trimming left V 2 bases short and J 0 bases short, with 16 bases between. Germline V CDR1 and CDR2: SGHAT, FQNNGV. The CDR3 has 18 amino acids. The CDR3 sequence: CASSLKGGTDTNTGELFF. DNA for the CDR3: TGTGCCAGCAGCTTAAAGGGGGGGACAGATACGAACACCGGGGAGCTGTTTTTT. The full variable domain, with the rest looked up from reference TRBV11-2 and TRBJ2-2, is EAGVAQSPRYKIIEKRQSVAFWCNPISGHATLYWYQQILGQGPKLLIQFQNNGVVDDSQLPKDRFSAERLKGVDSTLKIQPAKLEDSAVYLCASSLKGGTDTNTGELFFGEGSRLTVL.

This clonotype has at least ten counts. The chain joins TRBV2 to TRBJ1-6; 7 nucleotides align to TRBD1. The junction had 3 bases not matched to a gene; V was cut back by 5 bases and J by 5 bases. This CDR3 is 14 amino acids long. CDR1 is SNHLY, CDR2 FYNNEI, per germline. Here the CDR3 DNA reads TGTGCCAGCAGTTACGGACAGGATAATTCACCCCTCCACTTT. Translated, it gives CASSYGQDNSPLHF.

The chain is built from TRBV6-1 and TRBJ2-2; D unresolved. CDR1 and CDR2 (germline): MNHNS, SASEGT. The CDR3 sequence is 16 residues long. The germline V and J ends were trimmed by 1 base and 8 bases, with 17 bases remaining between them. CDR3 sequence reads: CASSEGLPNGWGELFF. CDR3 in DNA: TGTGCCAGCAGTGAAGGCCTTCCCAACGGGTGGGGGGAGCTGTTTTTT.

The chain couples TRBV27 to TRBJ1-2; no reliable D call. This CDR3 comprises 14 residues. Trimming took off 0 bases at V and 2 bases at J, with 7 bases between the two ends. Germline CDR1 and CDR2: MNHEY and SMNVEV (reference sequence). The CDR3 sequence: CASSLSPDNYGYTF. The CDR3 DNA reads TGTGCCAGCAGTTTATCCCCGGACAACTATGGCTACACCTTC.

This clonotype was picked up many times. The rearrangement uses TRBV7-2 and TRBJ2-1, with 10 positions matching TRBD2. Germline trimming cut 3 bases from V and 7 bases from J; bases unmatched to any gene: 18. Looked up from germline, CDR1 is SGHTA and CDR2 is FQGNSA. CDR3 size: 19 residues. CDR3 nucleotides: TGTGCCAGCAGCTTGAAGTTCGAAGCGGGAGGGAGAAGAGGTAATGAGCAGTTCTTC. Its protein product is CASSLKFEAGGRRGNEQFF.

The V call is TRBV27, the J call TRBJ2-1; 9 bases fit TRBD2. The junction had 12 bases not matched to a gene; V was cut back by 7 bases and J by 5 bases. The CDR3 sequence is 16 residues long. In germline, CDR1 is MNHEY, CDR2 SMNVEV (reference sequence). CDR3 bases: TGTGCCAGCACCCCCTACGGCGGGAGGGCCGACAATGAGCAGTTCTTC. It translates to CASTPYGGRADNEQFF.

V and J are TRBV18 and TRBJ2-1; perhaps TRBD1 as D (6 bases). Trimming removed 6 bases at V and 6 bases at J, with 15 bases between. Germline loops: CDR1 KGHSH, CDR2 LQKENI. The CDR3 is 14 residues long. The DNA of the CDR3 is TGTGCCAGCTCTCCAAGGACAGAGAGCAATGAGCAGTTCTTC. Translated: CASSPRTESNEQFF.

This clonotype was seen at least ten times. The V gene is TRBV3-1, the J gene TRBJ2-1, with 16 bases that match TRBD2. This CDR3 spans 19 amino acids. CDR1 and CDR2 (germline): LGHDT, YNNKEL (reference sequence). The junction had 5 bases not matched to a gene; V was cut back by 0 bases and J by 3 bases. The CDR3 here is CASSQDQGTSGRDYNEQFF. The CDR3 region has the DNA TGTGCCAGCAGCCAAGATCAAGGGACTAGCGGGAGGGACTACAATGAGCAGTTCTTC.

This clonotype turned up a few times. The CDR3 DNA sequence: TGTGCCAGCAGCCAAGACCACAGGGAGTATGGAAACACCATATATTTT. This codes for CASSQDHREYGNTIYF. The gene calls are TRBV4-2 and TRBJ1-3, with D maybe TRBD1 (6 bases). V was trimmed by 0 bases and J by 3 bases, leaving 12 bases between them. The CDR3 length is 16 residues. CDR1 and CDR2 from the germline V gene are LGHNA and YNFKEQ.

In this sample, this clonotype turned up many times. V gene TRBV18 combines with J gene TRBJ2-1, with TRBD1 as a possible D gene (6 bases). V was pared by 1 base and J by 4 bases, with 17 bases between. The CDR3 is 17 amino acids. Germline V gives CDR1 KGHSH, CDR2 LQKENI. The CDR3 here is CASSPQNRDTLYNEQFF. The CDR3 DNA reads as TGTGCCAGCTCACCACAAAACAGGGATACCCTGTACAATGAGCAGTTCTTC.

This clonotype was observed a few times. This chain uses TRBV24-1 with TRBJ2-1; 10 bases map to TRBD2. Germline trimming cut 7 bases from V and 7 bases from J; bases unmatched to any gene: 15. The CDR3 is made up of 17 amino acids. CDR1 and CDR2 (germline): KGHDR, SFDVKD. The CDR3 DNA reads TGTGCCACCAGCTCCACGGAAAGCGGGAGGGCGAGGAATGAGCAGTTCTTC. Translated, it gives CATSSTESGRARNEQFF.

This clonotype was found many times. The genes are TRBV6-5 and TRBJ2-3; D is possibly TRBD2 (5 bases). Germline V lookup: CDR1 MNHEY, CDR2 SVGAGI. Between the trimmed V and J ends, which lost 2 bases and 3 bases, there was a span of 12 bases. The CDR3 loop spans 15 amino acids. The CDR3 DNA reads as TGTGCCAGCAGTTACCGCTGGGAGAGGACAGATACGCAGTATTTT. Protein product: CASSYRWERTDTQYF.

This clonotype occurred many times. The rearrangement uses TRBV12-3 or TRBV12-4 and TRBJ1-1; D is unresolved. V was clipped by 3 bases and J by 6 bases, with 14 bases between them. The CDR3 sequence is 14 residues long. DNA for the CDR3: TGTGCCAGCAGTTTGGCGGGTGGTGGCGCTGAAGCTTTCTTT. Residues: CASSLAGGGAEAFF.